This is a list of T cell receptor beta chains from one sample in a study of technical replicates of blood from a few donors. Measured with immunoSEQ multiplex PCR; TCRdb has only the in-frame clones, and not every one. The table records about 87,000 clones, about 95% of them present only once. What was sequenced was T cells isolated from PBMCs. All receptors come from a human donor in good health. Both conserved end residues are part of each CDR3. D genes are given only for firm matches. Only some rows state a clone size, as once, few, many or a class for expanded clones.

>TRBV6-5|TRBJ2-7|TRBD2|NA
TGTGCCAGTCGGCTAGCGGGACCCTACGAGCAGTACTTC
CASRLAGPYEQYF
>TRBV27|TRBJ1-2|NA|once
TGTGCCAGCAGTTTTAGCAAAGGCTACGATGGCTACACCTTC
CASSFSKGYDGYTF
>TRBV7-9|TRBJ2-3|TRBD1|NA
TGTGCCAGCAGCTTAGTGGGACAGGGCACAGATACGCAGTATTTT
CASSLVGQGTDTQYF
>TRBV19|TRBJ1-5|NA|NA
TGTGCCAGTAGTGGGAGTAGCAATCAGCCCCAGCATTTT
CASSGSSNQPQHF
>TRBV19|TRBJ2-5|NA|NA
TGTGCCAGTAGTGTAACAAGGGGAGAGACCCAGTACTTC
CASSVTRGETQYF
>TRBV7-3|TRBJ2-1|TRBD2|NA
TGTGCCAGCAGTCGCGGGGGAGGGCCTTACAATGAGCAGTTCTTC
CASSRGGGPYNEQFF
>TRBV19|TRBJ2-3|TRBD2|NA
TGTGCCAGTAGGGCTAGCGGTCGCACAGATACGCAGTATTTT
CASRASGRTDTQYF
>TRBV6-1|TRBJ2-6|NA|NA
TGTGCCAGCAAGAGGACAGCTGGGGCCAACGTCCTGACTTTC
CASKRTAGANVLTF
>TRBV7-9|TRBJ2-5|TRBD2|once
TGTGCCACCCTAATAGCGGGAGCCCAAGAGACCCAGTACTTC
CATLIAGAQETQYF
>TRBV27|TRBJ2-1|NA|NA
TGTGCCAGCAGTTCTATCCCAATTTACTCCTACAATGAGCAGTTCTTC
CASSSIPIYSYNEQFF